This T cell receptor beta chain derives from a study of identifying expanded T cells in peripheral blood. Study results and limitations: Across healthy donors, higher total template counts meant significantly greater roughly two-week count variance. Over approximately two and four weeks, about 16 and 19 clones changed, versus more than 1 between replicates.

During the collection period, no donor immune events like infections were recorded. TCRdb's copy holds only in-frame clones and misses some; the assay was immunoSEQ multiplex PCR. Here the sample spans tens of thousands of clones, 70% to 90% being singletons. Trimming cost V 6 bases and J 4 bases; bases outside gene matches: 9. Germline CDR1 is MNHNY and CDR2 is SVGAGI (reference sequence). This CDR3 comprises 15 residues. About this clone: As yet, its antigen is unknown.

The sequencing input was blood. The receptor was isolated from a person aged 18 to 70 in good health. The V gene is TRBV6-6, the J gene TRBJ1-2; 9 positions match TRBD1. CDR3 region: CASSSLDRGTYGYTF. The CDR3 DNA sequence: TGTGCCAGCAGCTCCCTCGACAGGGGGACCTATGGCTACACCTTC.